The T cell receptor beta chain described here comes from a study of patients and donors after allogeneic stem cell transplantation. V dropped 3 bases and J dropped 7 bases, with 15 bases sitting between them. The CDR3 loop spans 15 amino acids. TCRdb re-analysed the RT-PCR reads in MiXCR, keeping a single row per CDR3 protein. The data hold 920,000 or so distinct CDR3 sequences, with around 17% observed a single time. Sequenced sample: blood, either unsorted or a sorted T cell fraction (not recorded which). This clonotype was obtained from a human donor who was either an allogeneic HSCT recipient or a stem cell or donor lymphocyte infusion donor (not recorded which). It is not recorded whose cells these are; they may come from a transplant donor. The chain uses TRBV12-3 or TRBV12-4 and TRBJ1-4; D not certain. CDR3 nucleotide sequence: TGTGCCAGCAGTTTTTTGATGGACGAGCGTGAAAAACTGTTTTTT. Translated, it gives CASSFLMDEREKLFF.